A selection of T cell receptor beta chains follows, all from one sample in a study of blood T cell repertoires in COVID-19. Profiling relied on immunoSEQ multiplex PCR, and the TCRdb table lists in-frame clones only, not all of them. Of approximately 330,000 clones in the sample, about 90% were seen once. The sequencing input was PBMCs or T cells enriched from blood (not recorded which). Receptors were obtained from a woman in her twenties or thirties who had recovered from COVID-19. Each CDR3 is given with its conserved first and last residue. Fields, in order: V gene, D gene, clone size, J gene, CDR3 protein, CDR3 DNA. The D gene is left open where the match is weak. Not all rows give a size; the values are once, few, many and, for expanded clones, a class.

V: TRBV19; D: -; size: -; J: TRBJ1-4; CDR3: CASSRTGNNEKLFF; DNA: TGTGCCAGTAGTCGAACAGGGAATAATGAAAAACTGTTTTTT
V: TRBV2; D: TRBD1; size: -; J: TRBJ1-2; CDR3: CASSARTGFGGYTF; DNA: TGTGCCAGCAGTGCCCGGACAGGGTTTGGAGGCTACACCTTC
V: TRBV3-1/TRBV3-2; D: -; size: -; J: TRBJ1-5; CDR3: CASSQDSSQPQHF; DNA: TGTGCCAGCAGCCAAGATTCGTCTCAGCCCCAGCATTTT
V: TRBV18; D: TRBD1; size: -; J: TRBJ1-4; CDR3: CASSQRGQGVEKLFF; DNA: TGTGCCAGCTCACAACGGGGACAGGGAGTCGAAAAACTGTTTTTT
V: TRBV2; D: -; size: -; J: TRBJ1-5; CDR3: CASSEGRVGFSNQPQHF; DNA: TGTGCCAGCAGTGAGGGCAGGGTAGGTTTTAGCAATCAGCCCCAGCATTTT
V: TRBV6-2/TRBV6-3; D: -; size: few; J: TRBJ1-2; CDR3: CASSYVGESYTF; DNA: TGTGCCAGCAGTTACGTAGGGGAAAGCTACACCTTC
V: TRBV25-1; D: -; size: -; J: TRBJ1-2; CDR3: CASSEFVRAGGLGGYTF; DNA: TGTGCCAGCAGTGAATTCGTTCGGGCCGGGGGGCTGGGAGGCTACACCTTC
V: TRBV19; D: -; size: -; J: TRBJ2-2; CDR3: CASKETSELFF; DNA: TGTGCCAGTAAAGAGACATCCGAGCTGTTTTTT
V: TRBV4-2; D: -; size: once; J: TRBJ1-1; CDR3: CASSQGGNTEAFF; DNA: TGTGCCAGCAGCCAGGGAGGGAACACTGAAGCTTTCTTT
V: TRBV3-1/TRBV3-2; D: -; size: -; J: TRBJ1-2; CDR3: CASSQDRGNYGYTF; DNA: TGTGCCAGCAGCCAAGACAGGGGTAACTATGGCTACACCTTC
V: TRBV10-3; D: -; size: -; J: TRBJ1-3; CDR3: CAARVGSSGNTIYF; DNA: TGTGCTGCGAGGGTAGGGAGCTCTGGAAACACCATATATTTT
V: TRBV27; D: TRBD1; size: once; J: TRBJ2-2; CDR3: CASRADRGNGGIGGTGELFF; DNA: TGTGCCAGCAGGGCGGACAGGGGGAACGGGGGTATCGGTGGCACCGGGGAGCTGTTTTTT
V: TRBV7-2; D: -; size: -; J: TRBJ2-2; CDR3: CASSLSGNAGELFF; DNA: TGTGCCAGCTCCTTGTCCGGGAACGCCGGGGAGCTGTTTTTT
V: TRBV19; D: -; size: -; J: TRBJ1-2; CDR3: CASSIRLKGVYGYTF; DNA: TGTGCCAGTAGTATCCGACTGAAGGGAGTCTATGGCTACACCTTC
V: TRBV3-1/TRBV3-2; D: -; size: -; J: TRBJ2-1; CDR3: CASSQVPSTEQFF; DNA: TGTGCCAGCAGCCAAGTTCCTAGCACTGAGCAGTTCTTC
V: TRBV19; D: -; size: once; J: TRBJ1-5; CDR3: CASKGWDQPQHF; DNA: TGTGCCAGTAAGGGGTGGGATCAGCCCCAGCATTTT
V: TRBV29-1; D: -; size: few; J: TRBJ1-2; CDR3: CSVGHRPANYGYTF; DNA: TGCAGCGTTGGACACCGACCAGCTAACTATGGCTACACCTTC
V: TRBV27; D: TRBD2; size: -; J: TRBJ2-2; CDR3: CASSLVAGATGELFF; DNA: TGTGCCAGCAGTTTGGTAGCGGGAGCCACCGGGGAGCTGTTTTTT
V: TRBV27; D: TRBD1; size: few; J: TRBJ1-1; CDR3: CASRRQGGTEAFF; DNA: TGTGCCAGCAGACGGCAGGGGGGCACTGAAGCTTTCTTT
V: TRBV11-2; D: TRBD2; size: -; J: TRBJ2-7; CDR3: CASSLKGSGRKRDYEQYF; DNA: TGTGCCAGCAGCTTAAAGGGCAGCGGGAGGAAAAGGGACTACGAGCAGTACTTC
V: TRBV3-1/TRBV3-2; D: TRBD2; size: -; J: TRBJ2-1; CDR3: CASSRSSTSLGNEQFF; DNA: TGTGCCAGCAGCCGATCATCGACTAGCTTGGGTAATGAGCAGTTCTTC
V: TRBV10-3; D: TRBD1; size: -; J: TRBJ1-2; CDR3: CAIRKGQNIYGYTF; DNA: TGTGCCATCAGAAAGGGACAGAACATCTATGGCTACACCTTC
V: TRBV10-3; D: -; size: -; J: TRBJ2-2; CDR3: CAISDSTGLGGTGELFF; DNA: TGTGCCATCAGTGACTCGACAGGATTAGGAGGTACCGGGGAGCTGTTTTTT
V: TRBV18; D: -; size: -; J: TRBJ1-5; CDR3: CASSPTGNSNQPQHF; DNA: TGTGCCAGCTCACCAACAGGTAATAGCAATCAGCCCCAGCATTTT
V: TRBV5-6; D: -; size: -; J: TRBJ2-7; CDR3: CASSPNLRGLEQYF; DNA: TGTGCCAGCAGTCCGAATCTTCGGGGTCTGGAGCAGTACTTC
V: TRBV18; D: -; size: -; J: TRBJ2-3; CDR3: CASSGGLEDTQYF; DNA: TGTGCCAGCTCAGGAGGGCTAGAAGATACGCAGTATTTT
V: TRBV3-1/TRBV3-2; D: -; size: -; J: TRBJ2-7; CDR3: CASSQEGSNYEQYF; DNA: TGTGCCAGCAGCCAAGAGGGCAGCAACTACGAGCAGTACTTC
V: TRBV7-2; D: -; size: -; J: TRBJ1-4; CDR3: CASSLGPSYREKLFF; DNA: TGTGCCAGCAGCTTAGGGCCTTCATATCGTGAAAAACTGTTTTTT
V: TRBV6-1; D: TRBD1; size: -; J: TRBJ1-3; CDR3: CASSESPTGVSYGNTIYF; DNA: TGTGCCAGCAGTGAATCCCCGACAGGGGTGTCGTATGGAAACACCATATATTTT
V: TRBV6-5; D: TRBD1; size: -; J: TRBJ1-1; CDR3: CASSLDRGLEVAFF; DNA: TGTGCCAGCTCCTTGGACAGGGGGCTGGAGGTAGCTTTCTTT
V: TRBV2; D: -; size: -; J: TRBJ1-5; CDR3: CAKGGASLGQPQHF; DNA: TGTGCCAAAGGAGGGGCTAGTTTAGGTCAGCCCCAGCATTTT
V: TRBV6-5; D: TRBD1; size: -; J: TRBJ2-2; CDR3: CASSYVDRGDTGELFF; DNA: TGTGCCAGCAGTTACGTCGACAGGGGAGACACCGGGGAGCTGTTTTTT
V: TRBV6-2/TRBV6-3; D: -; size: -; J: TRBJ1-5; CDR3: CASSYQGEDQPQHF; DNA: TGTGCCAGCAGTTACCAGGGTGAGGATCAGCCCCAGCATTTT
V: TRBV13; D: -; size: -; J: TRBJ2-1; CDR3: CASSPIGEVSYNEQFF; DNA: TGTGCCAGCAGTCCTATTGGGGAGGTTTCCTACAATGAGCAGTTCTTC
V: TRBV27; D: TRBD2; size: once; J: TRBJ2-1; CDR3: CASSLASGRALVEQFF; DNA: TGTGCCAGCAGTTTAGCTAGCGGGAGGGCCCTAGTTGAGCAGTTCTTC
V: TRBV6-5; D: -; size: -; J: TRBJ1-1; CDR3: CASSYRGGAFF; DNA: TGTGCCAGCAGTTATCGGGGAGGAGCTTTCTTT
V: TRBV5-8; D: -; size: -; J: TRBJ1-6; CDR3: CASSLETVDSPLHF; DNA: TGTGCCAGCAGCTTGGAGACAGTCGATTCACCCCTCCACTTT
V: TRBV5-1; D: TRBD1; size: once; J: TRBJ1-1; CDR3: CASLRTGGPGEQAFF; DNA: TGCGCCAGCCTGCGGACAGGCGGCCCAGGTGAACAAGCTTTCTTT
V: TRBV28; D: TRBD1; size: -; J: TRBJ2-1; CDR3: CASSLSGGSEQFF; DNA: TGTGCCAGCAGTTTGTCAGGGGGCAGTGAGCAGTTCTTC
V: TRBV7-2; D: -; size: -; J: TRBJ1-5; CDR3: CASSRGHQYNQPQHF; DNA: TGTGCCAGCAGTCGGGGACACCAGTACAATCAGCCCCAGCATTTT
V: TRBV19; D: -; size: -; J: TRBJ1-4; CDR3: CATHPRGLNEKLFF; DNA: TGTGCCACCCATCCGCGGGGACTTAATGAAAAACTGTTTTTT
V: TRBV27; D: TRBD2; size: -; J: TRBJ2-7; CDR3: CASSQPTSGRYEQYF; DNA: TGTGCCAGCAGTCAACCGACTAGCGGGAGATACGAGCAGTACTTC
V: TRBV7-9; D: -; size: -; J: TRBJ1-1; CDR3: CASSLGQHTTEAFF; DNA: TGTGCCAGCAGCTTAGGACAGCATACAACTGAAGCTTTCTTT
V: TRBV18; D: TRBD1; size: -; J: TRBJ1-6; CDR3: CASSPEGAGSPLHF; DNA: TGTGCCAGCTCACCCGAGGGGGCAGGTTCACCCCTCCACTTT
V: TRBV13; D: TRBD2; size: -; J: TRBJ2-3; CDR3: CASSSQREYQDTQYF; DNA: TGTGCCAGCAGCTCACAGCGGGAGTATCAAGATACGCAGTATTTT